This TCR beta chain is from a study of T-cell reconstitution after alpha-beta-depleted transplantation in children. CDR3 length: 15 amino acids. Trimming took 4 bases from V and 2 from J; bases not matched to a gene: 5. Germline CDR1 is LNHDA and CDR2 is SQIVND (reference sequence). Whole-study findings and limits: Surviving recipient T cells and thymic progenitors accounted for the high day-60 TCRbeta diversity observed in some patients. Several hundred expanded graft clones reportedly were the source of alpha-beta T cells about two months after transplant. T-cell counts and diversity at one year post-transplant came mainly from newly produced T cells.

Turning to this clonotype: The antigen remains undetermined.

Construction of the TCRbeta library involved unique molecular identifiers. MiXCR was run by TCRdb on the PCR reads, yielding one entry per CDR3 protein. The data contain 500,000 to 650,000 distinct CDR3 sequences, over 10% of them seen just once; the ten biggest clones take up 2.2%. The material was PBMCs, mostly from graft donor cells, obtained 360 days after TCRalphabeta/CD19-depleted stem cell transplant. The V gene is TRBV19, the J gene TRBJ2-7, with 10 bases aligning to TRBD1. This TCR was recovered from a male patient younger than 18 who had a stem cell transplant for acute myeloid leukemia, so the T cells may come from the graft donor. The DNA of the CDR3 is TGTGCCAGTAGTACCCCCGGACAGGGGGCCTACGAGCAGTACTTC. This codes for CASSTPGQGAYEQYF.